This T cell receptor (beta chain) was found in a study of vaccination and CD4 T cells after COVID-19. Findings and limits, study-wide: Convalescent patients had 304 of 307 vaccine-specific clones showing spike mono-reactivity. Median SARS-CoV-2-reactive clonotype numbers went up from roughly 21 to 40, but not significantly.

Oncomine TCR Beta short-read sequencing was applied to DNA from cultured CD4+ T cells. Via MiXCR, TCRdb re-called the PCR reads, giving one row per CDR3 protein. The table shows almost 9,500 distinct CDR3 sequences, with about half occurring only once. Comments on this clonotype: Antigen unknown.

Regarding treatment: roughly 10-day PBMC culture with coronavirus spike peptide pools or control peptides (ViraFEST assay). The sequencing input was CD4+ T cells from blood, cultured in vitro. This TCR was sampled from a human donor who had recovered from COVID-19.

As DNA, the CDR3 is TGTGCCATCAGTGAGTCGTTGGTAGGGGGCGCAACAGGGGCCAACGTCCTGACTTTC. Its translation: CAISESLVGGATGANVLTF. The chain links TRBV10-3 to TRBJ2-6; 7 bases map to TRBD1. Germline CDR1 is ENHRY and CDR2 is SYGVKD. Unmatched junction bases numbered 12, after V lost 0 bases and J lost 4 bases. The CDR3 spans 19 residues.